The 7 T cell receptor beta chains given below trace back to one sample, sequenced in a study of blood T cells in healthy people across ages. Using a J-beta primer mix together with a sample-barcoded 5' primer, a second PCR was run for about 7 to 12 cycles. MiXCR, run by TCRdb on the 5' RACE reads, gives a single entry per CDR3 protein. The table has some 690,000 distinct CDR3 sequences, about 20% seen once. Sequencing was carried out using blood. The origin of the receptors is a man aged 65-85 years in good health.

The chain links TRBV29-1 to TRBJ1-3; the D gene is possibly TRBD1 (5 bases). The CDR3 has 13 amino acids. Germline lookup yields CDR1 SQVTM and CDR2 ANQGSEA. With 6 bases removed from V and 0 bases from J, the gap between germline ends came to 9 bases. The DNA for the CDR3 is TGCAGCGTGGGGGGGGGCTCTGGAAACACCATATATTTT. It is translated as CSVGGGSGNTIYF.

J is TRBJ1-4 and V is TRBV18, with D possibly TRBD1 on 5 matching bases. Trimming left V 0 bases short and J 8 bases short, with 13 bases between. Germline V gene sequence: CDR1 KGHSH, CDR2 LQKENI. This CDR3 is 15 amino acids long. The chain's CDR3 is CASSPPGTRSEKLFF. CDR3 bases: TGTGCCAGCTCACCACCAGGGACCCGAAGCGAAAAACTGTTTTTT.

V and J are TRBV6-5 and TRBJ2-5; possible D gene TRBD2, 7 bases. The end of the DNA fits TRBJ2-1 better, so the J call may be wrong. This CDR3 comprises 15 residues. Germline V gene sequence: CDR1 MNHEY, CDR2 SVGAGI. CDR3 sequence: CASSLRGHPYNEQFF. The CDR3 DNA follows: TGTGCCAGCAGTTTGCGGGGGCATCCCTACAATGAGCAGTTCTTC.

This rearrangement joins TRBV14 to TRBJ2-7; D not certain. The germline V gene encodes CDR1 SGHDN and CDR2 FVKESK. This CDR3 has 14 residues. V shed 1 base and J shed 1 base, with 8 bases lying between them. The CDR3 here is CASSQGWGSYEQYV. The CDR3 DNA reads as TGTGCCAGCAGCCAAGGGTGGGGTTCCTACGAGCAGTACGTC.

The genes are TRBV20-1 and TRBJ2-3, with TRBD2 matching 10 bases. The CDR3 length is 15 residues. V shed 0 bases and J 7 bases; nucleotides not matched to a gene: 7. Germline CDR1 DFQATT, CDR2 SNEGSKA (reference sequence). The CDR3 here is CSARDQPSGRYTQYF. The CDR3 DNA sequence: TGCAGTGCTAGAGATCAGCCTAGCGGGAGATATACGCAGTATTTT.

The chain combines TRBV19 with TRBJ2-1; D is undetermined. The CDR3 runs 14 residues. Trimming took 10 bases from V and 2 from J, leaving 15 bases between them. Germline values: CDR1 LNHDA, CDR2 SQIVND (reference sequence). The CDR3 DNA is TGTGCCACGGCCTCTGGAATAGCCTACAATGAGCAGTTCTTC. Translated, it gives CATASGIAYNEQFF. The variable domain in full, completed from reference TRBV19 and TRBJ2-1, reads DGGITQSPKYLFRKEGQNVTLSCEQNLNHDAMYWYRQDPGQGLRLIYYSQIVNDFQKGDIAEGYSVSREKKESFPLTVTSAQKNPTAFYLCATASGIAYNEQFFGPGTRLTVL.

This clonotype has just a few counts. The V and J genes are TRBV4-1 and TRBJ2-5; D may correspond to TRBD1 or TRBD2 (5 bases each). V shed 4 bases and J shed 5 bases, with 23 bases lying between them. The CDR3 consists of 17 residues. Germline CDR1 and CDR2: MGHRA and YSYEKL. CDR3 sequence (DNA): TGCGCCAGCAGCCTGAGTTTTCTCGGGGCCTTCCTCGAGACCCAGTACTTC. Residues: CASSLSFLGAFLETQYF.